Listed below are T cell receptor beta chains from one sample, sequenced in a study of long-term antiretroviral therapy in people with HIV. Profiled with immunoSEQ multiplex PCR; TCRdb holds only in-frame clones, not every one. The sample includes approximately 22,000 clones, 80% to 90% seen only once; the top ten take nearly 3.5%. Sequences were derived from unsorted PBMCs, sampled 1.9 years after starting antiretroviral therapy. Receptor source: a woman aged 50 to 60 with HIV. The CDR3 runs from the conserved cysteine through the conserved F or W. The D gene is left open where the match is weak. Clone size is not always given. Where it is, it says once, few, many or a class for expanded clones.

J gene: TRBJ2-3
V gene: TRBV10-3
D gene: TRBD1
clone size: -
CDR3 protein: CATITGGQGATDTQYF
CDR3 DNA: TGTGCCACCATAACGGGGGGACAGGGAGCCACAGATACGCAGTATTTT

J gene: TRBJ1-1
V gene: TRBV7-3
D gene: -
clone size: -
CDR3 protein: CASSFQGTGTEAFF
CDR3 DNA: TGTGCCAGCAGCTTTCAGGGAACGGGCACTGAAGCTTTCTTT

J gene: TRBJ1-4
V gene: TRBV27
D gene: -
clone size: -
CDR3 protein: CASSLPGVNEKLFF
CDR3 DNA: TGTGCCAGCAGTTTACCGGGGGTTAATGAAAAACTGTTTTTT

J gene: TRBJ2-7
V gene: TRBV30
D gene: TRBD2
clone size: -
CDR3 protein: CAWSQFRTSHEQYF
CDR3 DNA: TGTGCCTGGAGTCAATTTCGGACTAGCCACGAGCAGTACTTC

J gene: TRBJ2-5
V gene: TRBV5-1
D gene: TRBD1
clone size: -
CDR3 protein: CASSFTGGVETQYF
CDR3 DNA: TGCGCCAGCAGCTTTACAGGGGGAGTGGAGACCCAGTACTTC

J gene: TRBJ2-1
V gene: TRBV28
D gene: -
clone size: -
CDR3 protein: CASSFPGSYNEQFF
CDR3 DNA: TGTGCCAGCAGTTTCCCCGGATCCTACAATGAGCAGTTCTTC

J gene: TRBJ2-7
V gene: TRBV28
D gene: -
clone size: -
CDR3 protein: CASSFTDSTYEQYF
CDR3 DNA: TGTGCCAGCAGTTTCACCGACAGTACCTACGAGCAGTACTTC

J gene: TRBJ1-2
V gene: TRBV12-5
D gene: TRBD1
clone size: -
CDR3 protein: CASGSTGTDYNYGYTF
CDR3 DNA: TGTGCTAGTGGTTCCACCGGGACAGATTATAACTATGGCTACACCTTC

J gene: TRBJ1-5
V gene: TRBV28
D gene: TRBD1
clone size: -
CDR3 protein: CASSLEQGNQPQHF
CDR3 DNA: TGTGCCAGCAGTTTAGAACAGGGGAATCAGCCCCAGCATTTT

J gene: TRBJ2-7
V gene: TRBV6-5
D gene: -
clone size: -
CDR3 protein: CASSYSHTTDYEQYF
CDR3 DNA: TGTGCCAGCAGTTACTCTCATACGACGGACTACGAGCAGTACTTC

J gene: TRBJ2-5
V gene: TRBV6-5
D gene: -
clone size: -
CDR3 protein: CASSSSEASETQYF
CDR3 DNA: TGTGCCAGCAGCTCCTCCGAGGCATCTGAGACCCAGTACTTC

J gene: TRBJ2-2
V gene: TRBV6-1
D gene: TRBD1
clone size: -
CDR3 protein: CASSATGAGELFF
CDR3 DNA: TGTGCCAGCAGTGCCACAGGGGCTGGGGAGCTGTTTTTT

J gene: TRBJ2-2
V gene: TRBV7-2
D gene: TRBD1
clone size: -
CDR3 protein: CASSLVGQYVTGELFF
CDR3 DNA: TGTGCCAGCAGCTTAGTGGGACAGTATGTCACCGGGGAGCTGTTTTTT

J gene: TRBJ2-1
V gene: TRBV7-2
D gene: -
clone size: -
CDR3 protein: CASSLGGVEFNEQFF
CDR3 DNA: TGTGCCAGCAGCTTAGGCGGGGTCGAGTTTAATGAGCAGTTCTTC

J gene: TRBJ2-2
V gene: TRBV7-3
D gene: TRBD2
clone size: -
CDR3 protein: CASSFGGGLTGELFF
CDR3 DNA: TGTGCCAGCAGCTTTGGCGGGGGTCTCACCGGGGAGCTGTTTTTT

J gene: TRBJ2-7
V gene: TRBV10-3
D gene: -
clone size: few
CDR3 protein: CAISEERYEQYF
CDR3 DNA: TGTGCCATCAGTGAGGAGAGGTACGAGCAGTACTTC

J gene: TRBJ2-5
V gene: TRBV7-9
D gene: -
clone size: -
CDR3 protein: CASSSGPPEETQYF
CDR3 DNA: TGTGCCAGCAGCTCGGGACCGCCTGAAGAGACCCAGTACTTC

J gene: TRBJ2-5
V gene: TRBV28
D gene: -
clone size: -
CDR3 protein: CASSLKLLKETQYF
CDR3 DNA: TGTGCCAGCAGTTTAAAACTGCTCAAAGAGACCCAGTACTTC

J gene: TRBJ2-3
V gene: TRBV7-2
D gene: TRBD2
clone size: -
CDR3 protein: CASSLFPRGARGTDTQYF
CDR3 DNA: TGTGCCAGCAGCTTGTTTCCGCGGGGGGCTCGAGGCACAGATACGCAGTATTTT

J gene: TRBJ1-4
V gene: TRBV5-5
D gene: TRBD1
clone size: -
CDR3 protein: CASSSGQGGEKLFF
CDR3 DNA: TGTGCCAGCAGCTCGGGACAGGGGGGAGAAAAACTGTTTTTT

J gene: TRBJ2-1
V gene: TRBV27
D gene: TRBD1
clone size: -
CDR3 protein: CASRLGTGTHNEQFF
CDR3 DNA: TGTGCCAGCAGGCTGGGGACAGGGACCCACAATGAGCAGTTCTTC

J gene: TRBJ1-1
V gene: TRBV19
D gene: TRBD1
clone size: -
CDR3 protein: CASSIVRDRGRDTEAFF
CDR3 DNA: TGTGCCAGTAGTATAGTTCGGGACAGGGGACGGGACACTGAAGCTTTCTTT

J gene: TRBJ1-1
V gene: TRBV18
D gene: -
clone size: -
CDR3 protein: CASSPGQNMNTEAFF
CDR3 DNA: TGTGCCAGCTCACCCGGACAGAACATGAACACTGAAGCTTTCTTT

J gene: TRBJ1-5
V gene: TRBV29-1
D gene: -
clone size: -
CDR3 protein: CSVGAPNQPQHF
CDR3 DNA: TGCAGCGTTGGGGCTCCCAATCAGCCCCAGCATTTT

J gene: TRBJ1-4
V gene: TRBV4-3
D gene: -
clone size: once
CDR3 protein: CASSYSFGVNEKLFF
CDR3 DNA: TGCGCCAGCAGCTACTCCTTCGGTGTTAATGAAAAACTGTTTTTT

J gene: TRBJ1-1
V gene: TRBV19
D gene: -
clone size: -
CDR3 protein: CASTSKRGQLHTEAFF
CDR3 DNA: TGTGCCAGTACCTCCAAACGGGGACAATTACACACTGAAGCTTTCTTT

J gene: TRBJ2-3
V gene: TRBV11-1
D gene: TRBD1
clone size: -
CDR3 protein: CASSSNPGQGISDTQYF
CDR3 DNA: TGTGCCAGCAGTTCAAACCCTGGACAGGGGATCTCAGATACGCAGTATTTT